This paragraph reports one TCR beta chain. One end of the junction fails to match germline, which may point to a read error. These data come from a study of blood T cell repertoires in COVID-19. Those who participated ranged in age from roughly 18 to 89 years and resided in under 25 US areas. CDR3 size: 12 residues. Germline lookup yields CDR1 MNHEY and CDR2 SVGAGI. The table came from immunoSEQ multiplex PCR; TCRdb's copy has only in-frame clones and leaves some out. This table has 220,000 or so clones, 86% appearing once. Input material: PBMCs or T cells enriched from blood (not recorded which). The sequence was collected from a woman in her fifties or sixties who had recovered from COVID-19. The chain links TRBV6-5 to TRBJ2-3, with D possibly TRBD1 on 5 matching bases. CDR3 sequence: CASTTATNTQYF. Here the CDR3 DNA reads TGTGCCAGCACGACAGCCACAAATACGCAGTATTTT.